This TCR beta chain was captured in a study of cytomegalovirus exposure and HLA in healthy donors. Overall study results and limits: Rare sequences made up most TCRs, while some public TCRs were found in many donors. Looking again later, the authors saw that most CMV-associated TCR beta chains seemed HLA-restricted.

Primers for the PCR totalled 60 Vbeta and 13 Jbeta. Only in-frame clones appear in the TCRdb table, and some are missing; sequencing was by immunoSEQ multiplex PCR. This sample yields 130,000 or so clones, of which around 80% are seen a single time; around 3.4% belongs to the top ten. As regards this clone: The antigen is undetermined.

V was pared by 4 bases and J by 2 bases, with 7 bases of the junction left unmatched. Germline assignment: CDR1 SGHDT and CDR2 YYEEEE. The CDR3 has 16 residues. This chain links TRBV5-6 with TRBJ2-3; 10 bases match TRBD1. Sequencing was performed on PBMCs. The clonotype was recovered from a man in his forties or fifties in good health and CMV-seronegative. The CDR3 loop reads CASSLPGTGDTDTQYF. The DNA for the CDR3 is TGTGCCAGCAGCCTCCCCGGGACAGGGGACACAGATACGCAGTATTTT.